Here is one TCR beta chain with its context. CDR3 size: 13 residues. The V segment lost 7 bases and the J segment 7 bases; nucleotides outside the gene matches: 8. Germline assignment: CDR1 SQVTM and CDR2 ANQGSEA. TCRdb itself ran the 5' RACE reads through MiXCR, one entry per CDR3 protein. The sample shows 150,000 to 200,000 distinct CDR3 sequences, 15% to 20% of them seen only once. The data were obtained in a study of T-cell memory formation after mild COVID-19. Study details: TCR clusters were mostly donor specific.

The TCR was taken from an adult woman who had mild COVID-19 (a few samples of this study predate the infection). Cell type and time point are not known. The sequenced sample was PBMCs or a T cell subset sorted from them (not recorded which). J is TRBJ2-1 and V is TRBV29-1; 9 nucleotides line up with TRBD2. CDR3 amino acids: CSDSSGVLNEQFF. The CDR3 coding sequence is TGCAGCGACTCTAGCGGGGTCCTAAATGAGCAGTTCTTC.